This is a list of T cell receptor beta chains from one sample in a study of blood T cell repertoires in COVID-19. Clones were read by immunoSEQ multiplex PCR, and TCRdb kept only the in-frame ones, dropping some. Here the sample spans about 200,000 clones, almost 90% being singletons. Source material: peripheral blood. Receptors originate from a man younger than 30 with active or convalescent COVID-19. The CDR3 runs from the conserved cysteine through the conserved F or W. The D gene is left open where the match is weak. Some rows mark clone size as missing; the rest say once, few, many or name a class of expanded clone.

>TRBV7-2|TRBJ1-6|NA|NA
CASSSQGPESPLHF
TGTGCCAGCAGCTCCCAGGGTCCAGAATCACCCCTCCACTTT
>TRBV25-1|TRBJ2-5|NA|NA
CASSEFRGNQETQYF
TGTGCCAGCAGTGAATTTCGGGGGAACCAAGAGACCCAGTACTTC
>TRBV20-1|TRBJ2-7|NA|NA
CSAIERSQTYEQYF
TGCAGTGCTATTGAGCGGAGCCAAACGTACGAGCAGTACTTC
>TRBV11-2|TRBJ1-2|TRBD1|NA
CASSLDLGTAHYGYTF
TGTGCCAGCAGCTTAGATTTAGGGACAGCACACTATGGCTACACCTTC
>TRBV7-9|TRBJ2-7|TRBD1|NA
CASSQGQAEQYF
TGTGCCAGCAGCCAGGGACAGGCCGAGCAGTACTTC
>TRBV5-1|TRBJ2-5|NA|once
CASSVVDLETQYF
TGCGCCAGCAGCGTGGTGGACTTAGAGACCCAGTACTTC
>TRBV3-1/TRBV3-2|TRBJ2-5|TRBD2|NA
CASSHISGGQETQYF
TGTGCCAGCAGCCATATTAGCGGGGGCCAAGAGACCCAGTACTTC
>TRBV25-1|TRBJ2-6|NA|NA
CASSEVGWEAGANVLTF
TGTGCCAGCAGTGAAGTTGGCTGGGAGGCTGGGGCCAACGTCCTGACTTTC
>TRBV7-6|TRBJ2-1|TRBD2|once
CASSLKESGRLGREQFF
TGTGCCAGCAGCTTAAAGGAAAGCGGGAGACTTGGAAGGGAGCAGTTCTTC
>TRBV27|TRBJ1-1|TRBD1|NA
CASSFRQGGFTEAFF
TGTGCCAGCAGTTTTAGACAGGGAGGATTCACTGAAGCTTTCTTT
>TRBV5-1|TRBJ2-3|TRBD1|once
CASSSTGGGDTQYF
TGCGCCAGCAGCTCGACAGGGGGCGGGGATACGCAGTATTTT
>TRBV5-6|TRBJ2-1|NA|NA
CASSTPGWEQFF
TGTGCCAGCAGCACCCCCGGTTGGGAGCAGTTCTTC
>TRBV5-4|TRBJ2-3|TRBD1|NA
CASSLDRGYTDTQYF
TGTGCCAGCAGCTTGGACAGGGGTTACACAGATACGCAGTATTTT
>TRBV10-3|TRBJ2-3|TRBD1|NA
CAISIRAPGQGAPDTQYF
TGTGCCATCAGCATCAGAGCACCGGGACAGGGGGCCCCAGATACGCAGTATTTT
>TRBV7-6|TRBJ2-7|TRBD1|NA
CASSPTGYEQYF
TGTGCCAGCAGCCCGACAGGGTACGAGCAGTACTTC
>TRBV3-1/TRBV3-2|TRBJ1-2|NA|NA
CASSQLRNYGYTF
TGTGCCAGCAGCCAATTACGGAACTATGGCTACACCTTC
>TRBV6-5|TRBJ1-6|NA|NA
CARLYNSPLHF
TGTGCCAGACTCTATAATTCACCCCTCCACTTT
>TRBV4-2|TRBJ2-2|TRBD2|NA
CASSQVQGLADTGELFF
TGTGCCAGCAGCCAAGTTCAAGGGCTAGCGGACACCGGGGAGCTGTTTTTT
>TRBV6-1|TRBJ1-1|NA|NA
CASSYSRNTEAFF
TGTGCCAGCAGTTATTCCCGGAACACTGAAGCTTTCTTT
>TRBV4-1|TRBJ2-2|NA|NA
CASNDVANYVGELFF
TGCGCCAGCAACGATGTAGCTAATTATGTCGGGGAGCTGTTTTTT
>TRBV7-2|TRBJ2-5|TRBD2|NA
CASSSSLLAGQETQYF
TGTGCCAGCAGTTCAAGTCTCTTAGCGGGCCAAGAGACCCAGTACTTC
>TRBV27|TRBJ2-7|NA|NA
CASSFGGGGPEQYF
TGTGCCAGCAGTTTCGGCGGGGGCGGTCCCGAGCAGTACTTC
>TRBV5-1|TRBJ2-3|NA|once
CASSLGLSTDTQYF
TGCGCCAGCAGCTTGGGTCTTAGCACAGATACGCAGTATTTT
>TRBV24-1|TRBJ1-1|TRBD1|NA
CATSDSRQGSTEAFF
TGTGCCACCAGTGATTCTAGACAGGGGAGCACTGAAGCTTTCTTT
>TRBV28|TRBJ2-5|TRBD2|NA
CASSFRSLAGGETQYF
TGTGCCAGCAGTTTTAGATCGCTAGCGGGAGGGGAGACCCAGTACTTC
>TRBV9|TRBJ2-7|TRBD2|NA
CASSVGWTSGDEQYF
TGTGCCAGCAGCGTTGGTTGGACTAGCGGAGACGAGCAGTACTTC
>TRBV5-8|TRBJ2-2|NA|NA
CASSLAVGAVGELFF
TGTGCCAGCAGCTTAGCGGTGGGGGCCGTCGGGGAGCTGTTTTTT
>TRBV4-2|TRBJ2-6|TRBD2|NA
CASSQVRGGLQVNSGANVLTF
TGTGCCAGCAGCCAAGTACGGGGGGGGCTGCAAGTCAACTCTGGGGCCAACGTCCTGACTTTC
>TRBV19|TRBJ2-1|TRBD1|NA
CASSLGQGGYEQFF
TGTGCCAGTAGTCTGGGACAGGGAGGGTATGAGCAGTTCTTC
>TRBV27|TRBJ2-5|NA|NA
CASSPRDGRAQYF
TGTGCCAGCAGTCCGCGGGACGGTCGGGCCCAGTACTTC
>TRBV19|TRBJ1-2|NA|once
CASSIQAPGFYGYTF
TGTGCCAGTAGTATACAAGCGCCGGGATTCTATGGCTACACCTTC
>TRBV7-2|TRBJ1-5|TRBD1|NA
CASSLGTGGRRPQHF
TGTGCCAGCAGCTTAGGGACAGGTGGAAGGCGGCCCCAGCATTTT
>TRBV12-3/TRBV12-4|TRBJ1-5|NA|NA
CASSEGDQPQHF
TGTGCCAGCAGTGAAGGGGATCAGCCCCAGCATTTT
>TRBV2|TRBJ2-7|NA|NA
CASSEPLNRDEQYF
TGTGCCAGCAGTGAACCGTTAAACAGAGACGAGCAGTACTTC
>TRBV6-5|TRBJ1-1|NA|NA
CASSKMRAGTEAFF
TGTGCCAGCAGTAAAATGAGGGCGGGGACTGAAGCTTTCTTT
>TRBV9|TRBJ1-1|TRBD1|NA
CASSFGTENTEAFF
TGTGCCAGCAGCTTCGGGACAGAGAACACTGAAGCTTTCTTT
>TRBV27|TRBJ1-1|NA|once
CASSSPPGNEAFF
TGTGCCAGCAGTTCCCCACCAGGGAATGAAGCTTTCTTT
>TRBV12-3/TRBV12-4|TRBJ2-1|NA|NA
CASSLNSHLEQFF
TGTGCCAGCAGTTTAAATAGCCATCTTGAGCAGTTCTTC
>TRBV5-1|TRBJ1-6|TRBD1|NA
CASSLVGTANLNNSPLHF
TGCGCCAGCAGCTTGGTGGGGACAGCCAACCTTAATAATTCACCCCTCCACTTT
>TRBV2|TRBJ1-1|TRBD1|NA
CASSEVQGAYLTEAFF
TGTGCCAGCAGTGAAGTCCAGGGGGCTTATCTCACTGAAGCTTTCTTT
>TRBV5-1|TRBJ1-3|NA|NA
CASSLSGGNTIYF
TGCGCCAGCAGCTTGTCCGGGGGAAACACCATATATTTT
>TRBV7-8|TRBJ2-5|NA|NA
CASRPDRQETQYF
TGTGCCAGCAGACCAGACAGGCAAGAGACCCAGTACTTC
>TRBV7-9|TRBJ2-7|NA|NA
CASSPPRASYEQYF
TGTGCCAGCAGCCCCCCTAGAGCCTCCTACGAGCAGTACTTC
>TRBV2|TRBJ1-2|NA|once
CASTPPVGADHGYTF
TGTGCCAGCACCCCTCCGGTAGGGGCCGATCATGGCTACACCTTC
>TRBV5-8|TRBJ1-5|NA|NA
CASDDRYSNQPQHF
TGTGCCAGCGATGACAGATATAGCAATCAGCCCCAGCATTTT
>TRBV6-6|TRBJ2-3|NA|NA
CASKGGASTDTQYF
TGTGCCAGCAAGGGCGGGGCCAGCACAGATACGCAGTATTTT
>TRBV24-1|TRBJ2-7|NA|NA
CATSVGAVGSYEQYF
TGTGCCACCAGTGTTGGGGCGGTGGGATCCTACGAGCAGTACTTC
>TRBV5-1|TRBJ2-1|TRBD2|NA
CASSLLAGGPSRNNEQFF
TGCGCCAGCAGCTTACTAGCGGGAGGGCCCTCTCGTAACAATGAGCAGTTCTTC
>TRBV10-3|TRBJ1-2|NA|NA
CAISENGDGYTF
TGTGCCATCAGTGAAAACGGGGATGGCTACACCTTC
>TRBV13|TRBJ2-1|TRBD2|NA
CASSLRTSGNNEQFF
TGTGCCAGCAGCTTAAGGACTAGCGGGAACAATGAGCAGTTCTTC
>TRBV30|TRBJ1-6|NA|NA
CAWSVREAGASPLHF
TGTGCCTGGAGTGTACGCGAGGCAGGGGCTTCACCCCTCCACTTT
>TRBV6-5|TRBJ2-7|TRBD2|NA
CASNRLAGEGEQYF
TGTGCCAGCAATCGACTAGCGGGGGAAGGGGAGCAGTACTTC
>TRBV7-3|TRBJ2-5|NA|NA
CASSLGTPQETQYF
TGTGCCAGCAGCTTAGGGACACCCCAAGAGACCCAGTACTTC
>TRBV4-1|TRBJ2-7|TRBD1|NA
CASSPGGTGGREQYF
TGCGCCAGCAGCCCAGGAGGGACAGGGGGTAGGGAGCAGTACTTC
>TRBV6-1|TRBJ2-3|NA|medium-sized
CASSEGRGDTDTQYF
TGTGCCAGCAGTGAAGGCAGGGGGGACACAGATACGCAGTATTTT